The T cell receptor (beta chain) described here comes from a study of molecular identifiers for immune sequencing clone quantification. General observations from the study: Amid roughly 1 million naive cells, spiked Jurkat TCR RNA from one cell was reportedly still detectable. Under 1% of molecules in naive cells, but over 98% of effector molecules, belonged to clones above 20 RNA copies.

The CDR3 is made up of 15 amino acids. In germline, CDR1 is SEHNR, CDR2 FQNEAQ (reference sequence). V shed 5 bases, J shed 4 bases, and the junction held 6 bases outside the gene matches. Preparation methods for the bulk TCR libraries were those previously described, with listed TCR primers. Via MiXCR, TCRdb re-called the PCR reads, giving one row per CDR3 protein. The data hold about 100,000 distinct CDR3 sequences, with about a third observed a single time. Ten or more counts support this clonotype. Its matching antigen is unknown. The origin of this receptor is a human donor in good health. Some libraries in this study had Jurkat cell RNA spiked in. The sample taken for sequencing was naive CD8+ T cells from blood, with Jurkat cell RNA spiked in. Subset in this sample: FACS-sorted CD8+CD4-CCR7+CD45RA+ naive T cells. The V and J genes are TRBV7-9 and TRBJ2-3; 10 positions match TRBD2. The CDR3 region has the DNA TGTGCCAGCAGCCCCGCTAGCGGGAGCCCAGATACGCAGTATTTT. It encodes CASSPASGSPDTQYF.